These T cell receptor beta chains were read from a single sample in a study of OX40 agonist ivuxolimab in advanced cancers. Profiled with immunoSEQ multiplex PCR; TCRdb holds only in-frame clones, not every one. The sample lists some 33,000 clones, more than 75% occurring once. The source was CD4+ or CD8+ T cells sorted from blood, collected in a trial of the OX40 agonist ivuxolimab. The origin of the receptors is an adult with an advanced solid tumor such as melanoma, head and neck, liver or kidney cancer. CDR3s include the opening cysteine and the closing phenylalanine or tryptophan. A D gene is named only where the DNA matches it firmly. For some rows the clone size is stated as once, few or many, or as a class when expanded; others skip it.

d_call clone_size j_call v_call cdr3_nt cdr3_aa
TRBD2 . TRBJ2-1 TRBV2 TGTGCCACCGACTCACTAGCGGGAGTCTCCTACAATGAGCAGTTCTTC CATDSLAGVSYNEQFF
. . TRBJ2-3 TRBV28 TGTGCCAGCAGTTATTGGAGGGGGGGCACAGATACGCAGTATTTT CASSYWRGGTDTQYF
TRBD2 once TRBJ2-1 TRBV29-1 TGCAGCGGGAGACTAGCGGGAGGGCCCAGCTACAATGAGCAGTTCTTC CSGRLAGGPSYNEQFF
TRBD2 . TRBJ2-1 TRBV25-1 TGTGCCTGCGGAGGGTGGGAGGGCTCCTACAATGAGCAGTTCTTC CACGGWEGSYNEQFF
. . TRBJ2-5 TRBV27 TGTGCCACCAATCCCGTACCGGGAGTGGGGGAGACCCAGTACTTC CATNPVPGVGETQYF
. once TRBJ2-5 TRBV7-2 TGTGCCAGCAGCTCGATGGGGACCGGGCATGTTAAGACCCAGTACTTC CASSSMGTGHVKTQYF
. . TRBJ1-1 TRBV4-2 TGTGCCAGCAGCCCGTGGACAGCAGGGGCTGAAGCTTTCTTT CASSPWTAGAEAFF
. few TRBJ1-1 TRBV7-8 TGTGCCAGCAGCCTTGGGCGGGGGCCGCGATTTGCTTTCTTT CASSLGRGPRFAFF
. . TRBJ2-2 TRBV6-5 TGTGCCAGCAGGGACGGGACGAACACCGGGGAGCTGTTTTTT CASRDGTNTGELFF
. . TRBJ2-5 TRBV7-6 TGTGCCAGCAGCCCCGCTCGTCAGAAGCTCGAGACCCAGTACTTC CASSPARQKLETQYF
. . TRBJ1-5 TRBV5-5 TGTGCCAGCAGCTTTGGGGGCGAGTATCAGCCCCAGCATTTT CASSFGGEYQPQHF
. . TRBJ2-7 TRBV6-5 TGTGCCAGCACCCAAACGGGGTACGAGCAGTACTTC CASTQTGYEQYF
. few TRBJ1-1 TRBV2 TGTGCCAGCAGTCTTGGGAAAGCTTTCTTT CASSLGKAFF
. . TRBJ2-7 TRBV13 TGTGCCAGCAGCTTGGGGAGGGGGTCCTACGAGCAGTACTTC CASSLGRGSYEQYF
. . TRBJ2-3 TRBV28 TGTGCCAGCAGTTTCCCAGGCCCAGATACGCAGTATTTT CASSFPGPDTQYF
. . TRBJ1-2 TRBV7-9 TGTGCCAGCAGCTTCGGGTCAAGCGGAGATGGCTACACCTTC CASSFGSSGDGYTF
. . TRBJ2-5 TRBV13 TGTGCCAGCAGCTTACATCCACAGAAAGAGACCCAGTACTTC CASSLHPQKETQYF
. few TRBJ2-3 TRBV29-1 TGCAGCGTTGAGACTAGCACAGATACGCAGTATTTT CSVETSTDTQYF
. few TRBJ1-4 TRBV19 TGTGCCAGTAGTATATGGGATGAAACCCCTAATGAAAAACTGTTTTTT CASSIWDETPNEKLFF
TRBD1 . TRBJ2-2 TRBV19 TGTGCCAGTAGTCCAGGGGGCGGCATGTACACCGGGGAGCTGTTTTTT CASSPGGGMYTGELFF
TRBD1 . TRBJ2-3 TRBV27 TGTGCCAGCAGTTTACTCCCGGGACAGGCAGGGGATACGCAGTATTTT CASSLLPGQAGDTQYF
. once TRBJ2-5 TRBV11-2 TGTGCCAGCAGCTTAGGGACAGAGAAACAAGAGACCCAGTACTTC CASSLGTEKQETQYF
TRBD2 . TRBJ2-1 TRBV4-2 TGTGCCAGCAGCCAGGCGGGAGTGGACAATGAGCAGTTCTTC CASSQAGVDNEQFF
TRBD2 . TRBJ2-2 TRBV7-3 TGTGCCAGCAGCCCCAGTACGGCCCTAGCGGGTATTGCCGGGGAGCTGTTTTTT CASSPSTALAGIAGELFF
. . TRBJ1-3 TRBV11-2 TGTGCCAGCAGCTTAGACTTTTTTGAACTTACTGGAAACACCATATATTTT CASSLDFFELTGNTIYF
. . TRBJ1-2 TRBV11-2 TGTGCCAGCAGCTTAACTTGGACCGCCGTCTATGGCTACACCTTC CASSLTWTAVYGYTF
TRBD1 . TRBJ2-7 TRBV29-1 TGCAGCGTTGAAGGCGAACAGGGGGCTGGCGAGCAGTACTTC CSVEGEQGAGEQYF
. . TRBJ1-1 TRBV7-9 TGTGCCAGCAGCGAAGAGGGGAAAACTGAAGCTTTCTTT CASSEEGKTEAFF
. . TRBJ1-5 TRBV4-1 TGCGCCAGCAGCCAAGATGGAACTCTCCCCCAGCCCCAGCATTTT CASSQDGTLPQPQHF
TRBD1 once TRBJ2-2 TRBV27 TGTGCCAGCAGTTTTGGGGCAGGGGGAACCGGGGAGCTGTTTTTT CASSFGAGGTGELFF
TRBD1 few TRBJ1-2 TRBV5-4 TGTGCCAGCAGCTTCCAGGGGGTCGACTATGGCTACACCTTC CASSFQGVDYGYTF
. . TRBJ1-5 TRBV9 TGTGCCAGCAGCACCGGGACTTCCAATCAGCCCCAGCATTTT CASSTGTSNQPQHF
. once TRBJ1-1 TRBV7-9 TGTGCCAGCAGCTTCGAACCAGAAGCTTTCTTT CASSFEPEAFF
. . TRBJ2-7 TRBV9 TGTGCCAGCGGAGGACTGCTCTACGAGCAGTACTTC CASGGLLYEQYF
TRBD2 few TRBJ2-7 TRBV5-4 TGTGCCAGCAGCTTGGCCCTAGCGGATTACGAGCAGTACTTC CASSLALADYEQYF
. . TRBJ1-5 TRBV6-1 TGTGCCAGCAGTGAAGTTGTGGTCTACAATCAGCCCCAGCATTTT CASSEVVVYNQPQHF
. . TRBJ1-1 TRBV10-3 TGTGCCATCGGAGGGTCTGAAGCTTTCTTT CAIGGSEAFF
. once TRBJ2-5 TRBV28 TGTGCCAGCAGCCTGGACCGCGACGTACAAGAGACCCAGTACTTC CASSLDRDVQETQYF
. . TRBJ1-2 TRBV30 TGTGCCTGGAGTACGGGACGGGCAAACTATGGCTACACCTTC CAWSTGRANYGYTF
. once TRBJ2-4 TRBV6-1 TGTGCCAGCAGTGAATCAGGGGTCCCTCGGGGAAACATTCAGTACTTC CASSESGVPRGNIQYF
. . TRBJ1-6 TRBV4-1 TGCGCCAGCAGCCAGGCCTCCTCACCCCTCCACTTT CASSQASSPLHF
. medium-sized TRBJ1-2 TRBV20-1 TGCAGTGCAAGCTATGGCTACACCTTC CSASYGYTF
TRBD1 . TRBJ2-1 TRBV11-3 TGTGCCAGCAGCGGACAGGGCAATGAGCAGTTCTTC CASSGQGNEQFF
TRBD1 few TRBJ1-4 TRBV7-9 TGTGCCAGCAGCCACGACAGGGGGCCAACTAATGAAAAACTGTTTTTT CASSHDRGPTNEKLFF